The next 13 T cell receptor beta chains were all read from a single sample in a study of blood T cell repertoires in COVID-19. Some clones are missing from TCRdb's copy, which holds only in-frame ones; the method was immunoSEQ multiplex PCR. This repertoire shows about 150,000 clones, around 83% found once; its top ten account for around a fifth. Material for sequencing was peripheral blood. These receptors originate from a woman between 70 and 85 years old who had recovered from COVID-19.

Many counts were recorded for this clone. The CDR3 reads CATSGSRQNYGYTF. CDR3 bases: TGTGCCACCAGTGGAAGCCGACAGAACTATGGCTACACCTTC. The chain employs TRBV24-1 and TRBJ1-2; D may be TRBD1 (5 bases). V lost 5 bases and J lost 2, with 11 bases in between. Germline assignment: CDR1 KGHDR and CDR2 SFDVKD. CDR3 length: 14 residues.

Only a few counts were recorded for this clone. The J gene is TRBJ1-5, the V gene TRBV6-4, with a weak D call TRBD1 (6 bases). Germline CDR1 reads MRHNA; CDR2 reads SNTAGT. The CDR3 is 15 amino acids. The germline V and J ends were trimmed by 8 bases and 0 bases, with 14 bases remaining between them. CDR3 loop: CASREQGYSNQPQHF. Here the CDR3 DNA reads TGTGCCAGCCGAGAACAGGGCTATAGCAATCAGCCCCAGCATTTT.

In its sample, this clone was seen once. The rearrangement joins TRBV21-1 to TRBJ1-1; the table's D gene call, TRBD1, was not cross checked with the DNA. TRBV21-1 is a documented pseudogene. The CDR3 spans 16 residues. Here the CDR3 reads CASSLRVRQFHTEAFF. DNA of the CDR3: TGTGCCAGCAGCCTGCGCGTCAGACAGTTCCACACTGAAGCTTTCTTT.

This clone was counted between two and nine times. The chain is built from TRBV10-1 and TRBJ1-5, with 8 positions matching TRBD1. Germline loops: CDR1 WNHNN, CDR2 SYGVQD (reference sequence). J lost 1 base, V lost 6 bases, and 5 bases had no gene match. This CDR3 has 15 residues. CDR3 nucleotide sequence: TGCGCCAGCAGGGACAGGGTAATAAGCAATCAGCCCCAGCATTTT. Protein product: CASRDRVISNQPQHF.

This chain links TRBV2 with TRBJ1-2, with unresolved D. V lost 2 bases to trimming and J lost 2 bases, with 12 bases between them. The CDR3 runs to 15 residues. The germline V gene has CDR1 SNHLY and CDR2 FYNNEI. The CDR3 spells CASSETREPNYGYTF. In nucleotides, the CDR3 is TGTGCCAGCAGTGAAACTAGGGAGCCAAACTATGGCTACACCTTC.

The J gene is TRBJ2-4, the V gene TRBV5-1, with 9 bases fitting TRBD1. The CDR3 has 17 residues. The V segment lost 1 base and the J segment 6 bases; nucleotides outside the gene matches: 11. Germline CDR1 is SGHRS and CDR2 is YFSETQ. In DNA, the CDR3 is TGCGCCAGCAGCTTGTGGGACGTGGGGACAGGGATAAACATTCAGTACTTC. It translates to CASSLWDVGTGINIQYF.

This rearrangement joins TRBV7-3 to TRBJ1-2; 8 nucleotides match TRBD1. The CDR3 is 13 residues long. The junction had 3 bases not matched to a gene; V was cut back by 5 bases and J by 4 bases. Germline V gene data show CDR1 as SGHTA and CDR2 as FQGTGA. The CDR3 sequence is CASSQQGGYGYTF. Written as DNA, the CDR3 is TGTGCCAGCAGCCAACAGGGGGGCTATGGCTACACCTTC.

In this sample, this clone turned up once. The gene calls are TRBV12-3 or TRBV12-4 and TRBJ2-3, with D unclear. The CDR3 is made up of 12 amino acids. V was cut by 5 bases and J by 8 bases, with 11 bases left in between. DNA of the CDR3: TGTGCCAGCAGTCCCCACCCGGGTACGCAGTATTTT. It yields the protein CASSPHPGTQYF.

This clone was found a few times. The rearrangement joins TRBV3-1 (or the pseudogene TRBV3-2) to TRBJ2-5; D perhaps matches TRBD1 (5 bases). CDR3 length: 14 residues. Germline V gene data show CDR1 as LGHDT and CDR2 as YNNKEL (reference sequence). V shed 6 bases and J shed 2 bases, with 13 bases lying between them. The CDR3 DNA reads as TGTGCCAGCAGAACCAGGGTTTGGCAAGAGACCCAGTACTTC. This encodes CASRTRVWQETQYF.

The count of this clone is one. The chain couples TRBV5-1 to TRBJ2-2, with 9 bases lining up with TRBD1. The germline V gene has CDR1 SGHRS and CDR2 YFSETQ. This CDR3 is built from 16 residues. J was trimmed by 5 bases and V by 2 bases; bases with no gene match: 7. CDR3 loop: CASSFIGTGRTGELFF. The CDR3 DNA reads TGCGCCAGCAGCTTCATCGGGACAGGGCGGACCGGGGAGCTGTTTTTT.

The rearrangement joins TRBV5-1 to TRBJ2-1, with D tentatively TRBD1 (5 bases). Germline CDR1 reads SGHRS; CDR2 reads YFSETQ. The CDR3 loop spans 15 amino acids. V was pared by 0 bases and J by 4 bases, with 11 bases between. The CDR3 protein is CASSLGAGWYNEQFF. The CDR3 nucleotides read TGCGCCAGCAGCTTGGGGGCAGGGTGGTACAATGAGCAGTTCTTC.

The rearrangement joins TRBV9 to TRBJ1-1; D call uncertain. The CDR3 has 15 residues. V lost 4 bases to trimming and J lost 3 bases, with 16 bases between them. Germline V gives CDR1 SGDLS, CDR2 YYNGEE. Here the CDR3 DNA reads TGTGCCAGCAGCCCCCCGGCGCCCCAGGACACTGAAGCTTTCTTT. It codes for CASSPPAPQDTEAFF.

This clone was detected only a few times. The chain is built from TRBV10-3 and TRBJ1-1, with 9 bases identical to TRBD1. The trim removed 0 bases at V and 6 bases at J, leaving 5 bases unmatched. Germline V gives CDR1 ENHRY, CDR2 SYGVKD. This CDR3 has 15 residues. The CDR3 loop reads CAISESQQGAPEAFF. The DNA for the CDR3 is TGTGCCATCAGTGAGTCGCAACAGGGGGCTCCTGAAGCTTTCTTT.